One sample yielded the 8 T cell receptor beta chains listed below, sequenced in a study of CXCR3-negative and CXCR3-positive naive CD8 T cells. General study points: Naive CXCR3-positive cells had TRB CDR3s more hydrophobic than those of CXCR3-negative naive cells.

The authors prepared UMI-labeled TRB cDNA libraries by 5' RACE. TCRdb re-called the 5' RACE reads; every CDR3 protein appears as one record, without DNA. This table holds around 130,000 distinct CDR3 sequences. Antigen specificity for these receptors is unknown. The sample was naive CXCR3+ CD8+ T cells from blood. The sample's subset: CD45RO-CCR7+CD27+CD95- naive CD8+ T cells expressing CXCR3 (TNR3+). Every receptor here comes from a human donor in good health. Some clones in this sample may be carry-over from other donors' samples.

V usage is TRBV28 and J usage is TRBJ2-1; the TCRdb D gene call, TRBD1, has no DNA to confirm it. The CDR3 extends over 14 amino acids. From germline, CDR1 is MDHEN and CDR2 SYDVKM. The CDR3 is CASTHGQGLHEQFF. The complete variable domain, with remaining parts taken from reference TRBV28 and TRBJ2-1, reads DVKVTQSSRYLVKRTGEKVFLECVQDMDHENMFWYRQDPGLGLRLIYFSYDVKMKEKGDIPEGYSVSREKKERFSLILESASTNQTSMYLCASTHGQGLHEQFFGPGTRLTVL.

The rearrangement links TRBV4-1 to TRBJ1-2; absent DNA, TCRdb's TRBD1 call cannot be checked. This CDR3 has 15 amino acids. Germline V lookup: CDR1 MGHRA, CDR2 YSYEKL. The CDR3 here is CASSQDPGSDYGYTF.

V and J are TRBV4-3 and TRBJ2-7. Germline assignment: CDR1 LGHNA and CDR2 YSLEER. The CDR3 spans 12 residues. The chain's CDR3 is CASSQGVNEQYF.

The rearrangement joins TRBV11-2 to TRBJ2-7; TCRdb lists TRBD1, though no DNA is available to test this call. This CDR3 is 14 amino acids long. CDR1 is SGHAT and CDR2 is FQNNGV in the germline V gene. The CDR3 protein is CASSLEASGMEQYF.

The chain has TRBV7-6 and TRBJ2-7; TCRdb picks TRBD1, but there is no DNA to check that call. CDR3 length: 15 amino acids. Germline-derived CDR1 and CDR2 are SGHVS and FNYEAQ. This CDR3 reads CASSSGQGRSYEQYF. The variable domain in full, completed from reference TRBV7-6 and TRBJ2-7, reads GAGVSQSPRYKVTKRGQDVALRCDPISGHVSLYWYRQALGQGPEFLTYFNYEAQQDKSGLPNDRFSAERPEGSISTLTIQRTEQRDSAMYRCASSSGQGRSYEQYFGPGTRLTVT.

The rearrangement links TRBV12-3 or TRBV12-4 to TRBJ2-2; checking the TCRdb D call of TRBD1 is not possible without DNA. The CDR3 has 14 residues. This CDR3 is CASTPGGTHGELFF.

The rearrangement uses TRBV6-5 and TRBJ1-1; TCRdb picks TRBD1, but there is no DNA to check that call. Looked up from germline, CDR1 is MNHEY and CDR2 is SVGAGI. This CDR3 is built from 15 residues. CDR3 protein: CASTYRQGGYTEAFF.

The chain couples TRBV3-1 to TRBJ2-3; TCRdb names TRBD1, which stays unverified in the absence of DNA. The CDR3 runs to 15 residues. The germline V gene encodes CDR1 LGHDT and CDR2 YNNKEL (reference sequence). The CDR3 is CASSQDFQGSDTQYF.